One T cell receptor beta chain is described in this entry. What it recognizes is unknown. These data originate in a study of Tregs in tolerant kidney transplant recipients. Study-wide findings and caveats: The small number of patients limits these findings pending further validation. Tregs expanded with activated donor B cells seemed most donor-specific. Biological reproducibility was not directly addressed, but technical replication error appeared minimal.

Thawed PBMCs were FACS-sorted into unstimulated CD4+CD25+CD127- regulatory T cells, CD4+CD25- non-regulatory cells, CD4 and CD8 cells. Using immunoSEQ multiplex PCR, the repertoire was profiled, and TCRdb retains in-frame clones only, with some absent. Of under 100,000 clones in the sample, roughly nine tenths were seen once. This CDR3 contains 14 residues. V lost 4 bases and J 0 bases, leaving 7 bases between the germline ends. From germline, CDR1 is MNHEY and CDR2 SMNVEV (reference sequence). The source material was CD8+ T cells from blood. The chain has TRBV27 and TRBJ1-5; D gene unclear. The sequence was obtained from a human donor in good health. CDR3 DNA: TGTGCCAGCAGTTACATATATAGCAATCAGCCCCAGCATTTT. This sequence encodes CASSYIYSNQPQHF.